Below are 30 T cell receptor beta chains sequenced from a single sample in a study of T-cell reconstitution after alpha-beta-depleted transplantation in children. Unique molecular identifiers were built into the TCRbeta library. One entry per CDR3 protein, called by TCRdb with MiXCR from the PCR reads. The repertoire holds roughly 500,000 distinct CDR3 sequences, approximately 12% seen once, with about 5% in the top ten. The starting material was PBMCs from the stem cell graft donor, obtained from the stem cell graft. All receptors derive from a human donor who donated a stem cell graft to a child with combined immunodeficiency.

This chain joins TRBV5-5 and TRBJ1-2; 11 bases map to TRBD1. CDR1 is SGHKS and CDR2 is YYEKEE in the germline V gene (reference sequence). V shed 4 bases, J shed 8 bases, and the junction held 4 bases outside the gene matches. This CDR3 is built from 13 residues. CDR3 region: CASSGGTGGGYTF. Here the CDR3 DNA reads TGTGCCAGCAGCGGAGGGACAGGGGGGGGCTACACCTTC.

This clonotype was observed many times. This chain uses TRBV20-1 with TRBJ2-4; TRBD1 matches at 7 bases. The CDR3 length is 13 residues. Germline trimming cut 6 bases from V and 5 bases from J; bases unmatched to any gene: 7. The germline CDR1 and CDR2 sequences are DFQATT and SNEGSKA (reference sequence). CDR3 sequence: CSAPRGTENIQYF. CDR3 bases: TGCAGTGCCCCTAGGGGGACAGAAAACATTCAGTACTTC.

The gene calls are TRBV10-3 and TRBJ2-7; 9 bases agree with TRBD2. This CDR3 contains 13 residues. The V gene's germline CDR1 is ENHRY and CDR2 SYGVKD. V shed 4 bases and J 4 bases; nucleotides not matched to a gene: 2. CDR3 sequence reads: CAISGGGAYEQYF. CDR3 in DNA: TGTGCCATCAGTGGCGGGGGGGCTTACGAGCAGTACTTC.

This clonotype was seen a few times. The junction departs from the called germline gene at one end, perhaps through a read error. CDR3: CASSQLPANNQPQHF. The CDR3 DNA is TGTGCCAGCAGCCAACTTCCGGCGAATAATCAGCCCCAGCATTTC. The genes are TRBV3-1 and TRBJ1-5; no clear D. Germline loops: CDR1 LGHDT, CDR2 YNNKEL (reference sequence). There are 15 residues in the CDR3.

V gene TRBV6-1 combines with J gene TRBJ1-2; 9 bases match TRBD1. CDR3 length equals 15 residues. V dropped 7 bases and J dropped 2; count of bases not matched to a gene: 8. Germline assignment: CDR1 MNHNS and CDR2 SASEGT. This CDR3 is CASKTGTGRNYGYTF. The DNA for the CDR3 is TGTGCCAGCAAAACCGGGACAGGGAGGAACTATGGCTACACCTTC.

The chain couples TRBV7-2 to TRBJ2-5; 7 bases line up with TRBD2. Germline CDR1 SGHTA, CDR2 FQGNSA. The junction had 7 bases not matched to a gene; V was cut back by 1 base and J by 5 bases. The CDR3 is 15 residues long. The CDR3 spells CASSLVSSREETQYF. The CDR3 bases are TGTGCCAGCAGCTTAGTGAGCTCGCGGGAGGAGACCCAGTACTTC. Full variable domain (outside the CDR3, taken from reference TRBV7-2 and TRBJ2-5): GAGVSQSPSNKVTEKGKDVELRCDPISGHTALYWYRQSLGQGLEFLIYFQGNSAPDKSGLPSDRFSAERTGGSVSTLTIQRTQQEDSAVYLCASSLVSSREETQYFGPGTRLLVL.

This clonotype has a count of ten or more. V usage is TRBV6-2 or TRBV6-3 and J usage is TRBJ2-3; TRBD2 aligns across 9 bases. The CDR3 is 16 residues long. The ends lost 4 bases at V and 2 bases at J; junction bases unmatched: 7. CDR1 and CDR2 (germline): MNHEY, SVGEGT. CDR3 nucleotide sequence: TGTGCCAGCAGTTCCCGGACTAGCGCCATCACAGATACGCAGTATTTT. This gives the protein CASSSRTSAITDTQYF.

The chain recombines TRBV27 with TRBJ1-2; no reliable D call. This CDR3 is built from 14 residues. CDR1 and CDR2 (germline): MNHEY, SMNVEV (reference sequence). V was shortened by 3 bases and J by 3 bases, with 11 bases between the two germline ends. In nucleotides, the CDR3 is TGTGCCAGCAGTTTCCGCCGAGGATACTATGGCTACACCTTC. This encodes CASSFRRGYYGYTF.

At least ten counts were recorded for this clonotype. The chain combines TRBV10-3 with TRBJ2-1; the match to TRBD2 covers 11 bases. Germline trimming cut 5 bases from V and 0 bases from J; bases unmatched to any gene: 6. Germline V gene sequence: CDR1 ENHRY, CDR2 SYGVKD. The CDR3 is 17 amino acids. The CDR3 loop reads CAISSSSGGNSYNEQFF. The DNA for the CDR3 is TGTGCCATCAGTTCTTCTAGCGGGGGGAACTCCTACAATGAGCAGTTCTTC.

The chain carries TRBV7-3 and TRBJ2-2; no firm D call. Looked up from germline, CDR1 is SGHTA and CDR2 is FQGTGA. V was trimmed by 4 bases and J by 2 bases, leaving 11 bases between them. The length of the CDR3 is 15 residues. CDR3 DNA: TGTGCCAGCAGCTCCAAGTCGACTAACACCGGGGAGCTGTTTTTT. Protein: CASSSKSTNTGELFF.

This clonotype was recorded a few times. The J gene is TRBJ1-1, the V gene TRBV9; tentative D call: TRBD1 (6 bases). The CDR3 totals 14 residues. The V and J ends lost 0 bases and 7 bases respectively, with 13 bases between them. CDR1 is SGDLS, CDR2 YYNGEE, per germline. CDR3 sequence reads: CASSVEQGGLEAFF. In DNA, the CDR3 is TGTGCCAGCAGCGTAGAACAGGGTGGGCTTGAAGCTTTCTTT.

This chain uses TRBV5-1 with TRBJ1-4, with TRBD1 matching 8 bases. V was pared by 0 bases and J by 0 bases, with 7 bases of the junction left unmatched. The germline gives CDR1 SGHRS, CDR2 YFSETQ. This CDR3 comprises 18 residues. Here the CDR3 DNA reads TGCGCCAGCAGCTTGGTTGGACAGGGAAGAGCAACTAATGAAAAACTGTTTTTT. Translated: CASSLVGQGRATNEKLFF.

This clonotype was counted ten times or more. The rearrangement joins TRBV4-2 to TRBJ2-7; unclear D gene. The CDR3 has 15 amino acids. V was shortened by 0 bases and J by 2 bases, with 11 bases between the two germline ends. Looked up from germline, CDR1 is LGHNA and CDR2 is YNFKEQ. CDR3 region: CASSQDLAGTYEQYF. CDR3 bases: TGTGCCAGCAGCCAAGATTTGGCAGGTACCTACGAGCAGTACTTC.

This clonotype was counted between two and nine times. V gene TRBV12-3 or TRBV12-4 combines with J gene TRBJ2-3; 9 bases fit TRBD1. CDR3 size: 18 residues. With V trimmed by 6 bases and J by 4 bases, 17 bases remained unmatched. The CDR3 spells CASRPGQGIEGSADTQYF. For the CDR3, the DNA is TGTGCCAGCAGACCGGGACAGGGAATTGAGGGAAGTGCAGATACGCAGTATTTT.

This clonotype was recorded at least ten times. The V call is TRBV12-3 or TRBV12-4, the J call TRBJ2-7; D possibly uses TRBD1 or TRBD2 (5 bases each). The CDR3 runs 13 residues. The V end lost 3 bases, the J end lost 7 bases, and 13 bases lay between the germline ends. The CDR3 DNA reads as TGTGCCAGCAGTTTGGCGGTGGGGGAAGAGCAGTACTTC. Amino acid sequence: CASSLAVGEEQYF.

A few counts support this clonotype. The CDR3 nucleotides are TGTGCCAGCAGTACCGGCCTAGCGGCCTACACAGATACGCAGTATTTT. The encoded protein is CASSTGLAAYTDTQYF. The rearrangement uses TRBV27 and TRBJ2-3; TRBD2 agrees at 7 bases. With 5 bases clipped from V and 2 bases from J, the junction kept 10 bases outside the gene matches. In germline, CDR1 is MNHEY, CDR2 SMNVEV (reference sequence). The CDR3 has 16 residues.

This clonotype was observed a handful of times. J is TRBJ2-3 and V is TRBV10-3; TRBD2 matches at 8 bases. The CDR3 contains 16 residues. The trim removed 6 bases at V and 2 bases at J, leaving 10 bases unmatched. In germline, CDR1 is ENHRY, CDR2 SYGVKD. CDR3 residues: CAISGTSRVVTDTQYF. In nucleotides, the CDR3 is TGTGCCATCAGCGGGACTAGTAGGGTTGTCACAGATACGCAGTATTTT.

This clonotype turned up a few times. The rearrangement links TRBV11-2 to TRBJ1-3; D is unresolved. Germline values: CDR1 SGHAT, CDR2 FQNNGV. V was shortened by 5 bases and J by 0 bases, with 14 bases between the two germline ends. The CDR3 extends over 16 amino acids. The CDR3 sequence: CASSAVEGFSGNTIYF. The DNA of the CDR3 is TGTGCCAGCAGCGCAGTTGAGGGCTTCTCTGGAAACACCATATATTTT.

This chain connects TRBV12-3 or TRBV12-4 to TRBJ2-3, with 9 bases fitting TRBD2. The CDR3 spans 15 residues. Losses at the gene ends were 7 bases for V and 7 bases for J; bases not matched to a gene: 12. The CDR3 protein is CASTLVGGGANTQYF. The CDR3 DNA reads as TGTGCCAGCACCTTGGTTGGCGGGGGGGCAAATACGCAGTATTTT.

A few counts support this clonotype. The chain couples TRBV5-1 to TRBJ2-5; 8 bases map to TRBD1. CDR1 is SGHRS, CDR2 YFSETQ, per germline. V was pared by 5 bases and J by 2 bases, with 5 bases of the junction left unmatched. The CDR3 is 14 amino acids. In nucleotides, the CDR3 is TGCGCCAGCAGAACCTACAGGGGGCAAGAGACCCAGTACTTC. It translates to CASRTYRGQETQYF.

This clonotype was counted between two and nine times. The chain combines TRBV29-1 with TRBJ2-7; D remains unclear. This CDR3 spans 12 amino acids. The germline V gene has CDR1 SQVTM and CDR2 ANQGSEA. The germline V and J ends were trimmed by 2 bases and 0 bases, with 5 bases remaining between them. The CDR3 here is CSVELSSYEQYF. Here the CDR3 DNA reads TGCAGCGTTGAATTATCCTCCTACGAGCAGTACTTC.

In DNA form, the CDR3 reads TGTGCCATCAGTGACCGGGACTTAAATGAGCAGTTCTTC. It is translated as CAISDRDLNEQFF. V usage is TRBV10-3 and J usage is TRBJ2-1, with a possible D match to TRBD2 (6 bases). The CDR3 has 13 amino acids. Per germline, CDR1 ENHRY and CDR2 SYGVKD. V was cut by 3 bases and J by 7 bases, with 10 bases left in between.

At least ten counts were recorded for this clonotype. Here the CDR3 DNA reads TGTGCCAGCAGTGAAGCTCAACTAGCGGGGGGGACCCAAGAGACCCAGTACTTC. Its protein product is CASSEAQLAGGTQETQYF. The chain links TRBV6-1 to TRBJ2-5, with TRBD2 matching 13 bases. V lost 0 bases, J lost 1 base, and 5 bases stayed unmatched. Germline lookup yields CDR1 MNHNS and CDR2 SASEGT. The CDR3 is 18 residues long.

This clonotype occurred many times. The chain recombines TRBV7-9 with TRBJ2-1; D is possibly TRBD2 (6 bases). Per the germline V gene, CDR1 is SEHNR and CDR2 is FQNEAQ (reference sequence). This CDR3 is built from 15 residues. V was cut by 2 bases and J by 1 base, with 9 bases left in between. CDR3 residues: CASSLMGGSYNEQFF. The CDR3 nucleotides read TGTGCCAGCAGCTTAATGGGGGGATCCTACAATGAGCAGTTCTTC.

This clonotype was found many times. The chain joins TRBV6-1 to TRBJ1-5; no definite D call. V dropped 6 bases and J dropped 2 bases, with 11 bases sitting between them. The germline CDR1 and CDR2 sequences are MNHNS and SASEGT. This CDR3 region has 14 residues. The CDR3 protein is CASSPYIGNQPQHF. In nucleotides, the CDR3 is TGTGCCAGCAGCCCTTACATCGGCAATCAGCCCCAGCATTTT.

The rearrangement joins TRBV19 to TRBJ1-5; TRBD1 matches 7 bases. Trimming cost V 6 bases and J 0 bases; bases outside gene matches: 5. The CDR3 runs to 15 residues. Germline values: CDR1 LNHDA, CDR2 SQIVND (reference sequence). In nucleotides, the CDR3 is TGTGCCAGTAGGAAACAGGGGAATAGCAATCAGCCCCAGCATTTT. Protein product: CASRKQGNSNQPQHF.

This clonotype was seen more than once but under ten times. The chain employs TRBV29-1 and TRBJ2-7, with D possibly being TRBD2 (5 bases). Germline CDR1 and CDR2: SQVTM and ANQGSEA. Trimming cost V 4 bases and J 3 bases, with 13 bases left between them. CDR3 length: 13 residues. The CDR3 DNA is TGCAGCGTTGGGGCGGGCAGTAGCTACGAGCAGTACTTC. Amino acid sequence: CSVGAGSSYEQYF.

This clonotype occurred many times. CDR3 sequence: CATVWFGANTGELFF. CDR3 DNA sequence: TGTGCCACCGTGTGGTTCGGGGCGAACACCGGGGAGCTGTTTTTT. This chain connects TRBV24-1 to TRBJ2-2, with a possible D match to TRBD2 (5 bases). The CDR3 is made up of 15 amino acids. The V gene lost 9 bases and the J gene lost 0 bases, with 13 bases spanning the gap. CDR1 is KGHDR, CDR2 SFDVKD, per germline.

This clonotype was counted ten times or more. The rearrangement links TRBV5-1 to TRBJ2-5, with TRBD1 matching 8 bases. Germline V gene data show CDR1 as SGHRS and CDR2 as YFSETQ. The CDR3 has 16 amino acids. V lost 4 bases to trimming and J lost 3 bases; unmatched junction nucleotides: 11. DNA for the CDR3: TGCGCCAGCAGCGACGGGACAGGCGATGGGGAAGAGACCCAGTACTTC. It is translated as CASSDGTGDGEETQYF.

This clonotype was recorded at least ten times. The chain links TRBV6-6 to TRBJ1-6; D is possibly TRBD1 (5 bases). The CDR3 has 13 amino acids. Trimming took off 5 bases at V and 10 bases at J, with 12 bases between the two ends. CDR1 is MNHNY and CDR2 is SVGAGI in the germline V gene (reference sequence). CDR3 sequence: CASSRGARSPLHF. CDR3 DNA sequence: TGTGCCAGCAGTCGCGGGGCAAGGTCACCCCTCCACTTT.